These T cell receptor beta chains were read from a single sample in a study of CD4 and CD8 cells across lung adenocarcinoma regions. From the PCR reads, TCRdb called clonotypes with MiXCR, one entry per CDR3 protein. The sample lists 10,000 to 15,000 distinct CDR3 sequences; roughly 60% were seen once. Input material: CD8+ T cells from the margin of a lung tumor. These receptors originate from a female donor with lung adenocarcinoma. The CD4 and CD8 labels of this study may be unreliable. Each CDR3 is given with its conserved first and last residue. D genes are given only for firm matches. Clone sizes are given selectively: once, few, many, or a class where the clone is expanded.

size	D	J	V	DNA	CDR3
-	TRBD2	TRBJ2-4	TRBV4-1	TGCGCCAGCAGCCAAGCAGACGGGGCGGGGGGAGCCAAAAATACGCAGTACTTC	CASSQADGAGGAKNTQYF
-	TRBD2	TRBJ2-5	TRBV6-1	TGTGCCAGCGGGGGGAGCGGGGGCCGTGCCACAGAGACCCAGTATTTC	CASGGSGGRATETQYF
-	TRBD2	TRBJ2-3	TRBV10-1	TGCGCCAGCAGTGAGACGGGTTCTGGCGGGGGTGCCTCAGAGACGCAGTATTTT	CASSETGSGGGASETQYF
many	-	TRBJ2-5	TRBV6-5	TGTGCCAGCAGTATACAAGAGACCCAGTACTTC	CASSIQETQYF
medium-sized	TRBD1	TRBJ1-2	TRBV27	TGTGCCAGCAGTTTGAGACTCTCCGACAGGGCTGGCGGCTACACCTTC	CASSLRLSDRAGGYTF
-	-	TRBJ1-5	TRBV7-2	TGTGCCAGCAGCCCTACTTCTAGAGGGGCCCAGCCCCAGCATTTT	CASSPTSRGAQPQHF
medium-sized	TRBD1	TRBJ1-2	TRBV27	TGTGCCAGCAGTTTCGCCACGGGACAGGGAAATGGCTACACCTTC	CASSFATGQGNGYTF
-	TRBD1	TRBJ2-5	TRBV11-2	TGTGCCAGCAGCTTAGGCAACAGGGGATCAGAGACCCAGTACTTC	CASSLGNRGSETQYF
-	-	TRBJ2-3	TRBV27	TGTGCGGGCAGTGGGGGCCGTGTCACAGAGACGCAGTATTTC	CAGSGGRVTETQYF
-	-	TRBJ2-5	TRBV12-3/TRBV12-4	TGTGCCAGCAGTTACATCCAAGAGACCCAGTACTTC	CASSYIQETQYF
-	-	TRBJ2-1	TRBV10-3	TGTGCCATCAGTCCGGGGGAGTATAACAATGAGCAGTTCTTC	CAISPGEYNNEQFF
-	-	TRBJ1-1	TRBV6-1	TGTGCCAGCAGGCTCCGCATGAACTCTGGATATTTCTTT	CASRLRMNSGYFF
-	TRBD1	TRBJ2-7	TRBV27	TGTGCCAGCAGTTTAGACAGGGTGGGGGAGCAGTACTTC	CASSLDRVGEQYF
-	TRBD2	TRBJ2-4	TRBV6-1	TGTGCCAGCAGTCCTAGCGGGCACCGAGCCAAAAATACGCAGTACTTC	CASSPSGHRAKNTQYF
few	-	TRBJ2-2	TRBV7-7	TGTGCTAGCCCGGGGGGCTCCGGGGAGCTGTTTTTT	CASPGGSGELFF
few	TRBD2	TRBJ2-1	TRBV27	TGTGCCAGCCTACAAGGGACTAGCGGGATCTACAATGAGCAGTTCTTC	CASLQGTSGIYNEQFF
-	TRBD1	TRBJ1-4	TRBV6-1	TGTGCCAGCAGTCCATCGACAGGGTTACTGTTTTTT	CASSPSTGLLFF
-	-	TRBJ2-1	TRBV6-1	TGTGCCAGCCTGGGGGAATATGAGCAGTTCTTC	CASLGEYEQFF
-	TRBD1	TRBJ2-7	TRBV10-1	TGCGCCAGCAGTGCCGGGACAGCCTACGAGCAGTACTTC	CASSAGTAYEQYF
-	-	TRBJ1-2	TRBV25-1	TGTGCCAGCAGTGAGTTAGGGTATGGCGGCTACACCTTC	CASSELGYGGYTF
-	-	TRBJ2-5	TRBV6-1	TGTGCCAGCAGGGGGACTGGGGGCTATGGCAAAGAGACCCAGTACTTC	CASRGTGGYGKETQYF
-	-	TRBJ2-4	TRBV27	TGTGCCAGCAGGTGGCGCGGAGCCAAAGACACGCAGTATTTC	CASRWRGAKDTQYF
-	-	TRBJ2-5	TRBV6-4	TGTGCCGGGGGCTCAGGGGGCGGGGGCACAGATACCCAGTACTTC	CAGGSGGGGTDTQYF
-	TRBD1	TRBJ2-2	TRBV7-3	TGTGCCAGCAGCTTTGACAGGGTGTCCGGGGAGCTGTTTTTT	CASSFDRVSGELFF
-	-	TRBJ2-3	TRBV6-1	TGTGCCAGCAGTGAACGGACATCCGTCCTTGATACGCAGTATTTT	CASSERTSVLDTQYF
once	TRBD2	TRBJ2-5	TRBV6-1	TGTGCCAGCATCTTGACTAGCGGTGGATGGGAGACCCAGTACTTC	CASILTSGGWETQYF
-	TRBD2	TRBJ2-5	TRBV6-1	TGTGCCAGCAGTGAACTAGCGGGAGGAGAGACCCAGTACTTC	CASSELAGGETQYF
-	-	TRBJ1-1	TRBV29-1	TGCAGCGTAGGAGGGGGGAACACTGAAGCTTTCTTT	CSVGGGNTEAFF
-	-	TRBJ2-3	TRBV27	TGTGCCAGCAGTGTGGGCGGATTCAAAGATACGCAGTATTTC	CASSVGGFKDTQYF
-	-	TRBJ2-2	TRBV5-1	TGCGCCAGCAGCCCCGACCGAACGGGGAGGAACACCGGGGAGCTGTTTTTT	CASSPDRTGRNTGELFF
few	TRBD1	TRBJ2-5	TRBV27	TGTGCCAGCAGTATGGACAGGGGTATAGAGACCCAGTACTTC	CASSMDRGIETQYF
few	-	TRBJ2-5	TRBV7-2	TGTGCCAGCAGCTTAATGGCCCAAGAGACCCAGTACTTC	CASSLMAQETQYF
-	-	TRBJ2-4	TRBV10-1	TGCCCCAGCACGGGGTTAAGTAGCACAGATACTCAGTACTTC	CPSTGLSSTDTQYF
few	TRBD1	TRBJ2-1	TRBV10-3	TGTGCCATCAGTGCAGCTCCGGGACAGGGTATCAGTGAGCAGTTCTTC	CAISAAPGQGISEQFF
few	TRBD2	TRBJ2-1	TRBV6-4	TGTGCCAGCAGGACTCAGTTCGGGACTAGCGGCAATGAGCAGTTCTTC	CASRTQFGTSGNEQFF
-	TRBD1	TRBJ2-5	TRBV4-1	TGCGCCAGGGGCCAAGGGGGCCATGACACAGAGACCCAGTATTTC	CARGQGGHDTETQYF
-	TRBD1	TRBJ2-3	TRBV9	TGTGCCAGCACAATCCGGGACAGGGCAACAGATACGCAGTATTTT	CASTIRDRATDTQYF
once	TRBD1	TRBJ2-2	TRBV6-1	TGTGCCAGCAGTGGAAGGGACAGGGTTCTTGGCGGGGAGCTGTTTTTT	CASSGRDRVLGGELFF
few	-	TRBJ2-5	TRBV6-4	TGTGGCGGGGGTGACGGGGGCCGGGACCAAGAGACGCAGTACTTC	CGGGDGGRDQETQYF
-	-	TRBJ2-3	TRBV6-1	TGTGCCAGCAGGCCGGGGCTGTCGGGCACAGATACTCAGTACTTT	CASRPGLSGTDTQYF
-	-	TRBJ1-2	TRBV6-5	TGTGCCAGCAATTTGGGTTTCGGCAAATCTTTCTATGGCTACACCTTC	CASNLGFGKSFYGYTF
many	-	TRBJ1-3	TRBV6-1	TGTGCCGTTAAGAGGGAGATCTCTGGAAACACCATATATTTT	CAVKREISGNTIYF
-	-	TRBJ2-3	TRBV7-2	TGTGCCAGCAGCCCAGGGGTAGTCAAAGATACGCAGTATTTC	CASSPGVVKDTQYF